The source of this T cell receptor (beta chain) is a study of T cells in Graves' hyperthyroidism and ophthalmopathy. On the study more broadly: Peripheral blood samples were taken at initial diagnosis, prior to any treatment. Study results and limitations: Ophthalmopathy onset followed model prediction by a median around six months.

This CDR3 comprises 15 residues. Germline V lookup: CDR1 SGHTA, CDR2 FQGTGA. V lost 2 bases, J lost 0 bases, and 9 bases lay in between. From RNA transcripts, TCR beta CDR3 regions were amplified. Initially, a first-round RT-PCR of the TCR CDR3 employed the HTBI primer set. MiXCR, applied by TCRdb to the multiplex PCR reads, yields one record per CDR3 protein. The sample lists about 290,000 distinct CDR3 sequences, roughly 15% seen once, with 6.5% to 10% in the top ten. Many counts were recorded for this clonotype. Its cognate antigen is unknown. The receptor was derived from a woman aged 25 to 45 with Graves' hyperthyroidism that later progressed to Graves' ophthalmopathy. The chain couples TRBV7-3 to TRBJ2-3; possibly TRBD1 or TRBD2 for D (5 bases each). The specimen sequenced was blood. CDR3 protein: CASSLGGASTDTQYF. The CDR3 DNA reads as TGTGCCAGCAGCTTAGGGGGTGCTAGCACAGATACGCAGTATTTT.